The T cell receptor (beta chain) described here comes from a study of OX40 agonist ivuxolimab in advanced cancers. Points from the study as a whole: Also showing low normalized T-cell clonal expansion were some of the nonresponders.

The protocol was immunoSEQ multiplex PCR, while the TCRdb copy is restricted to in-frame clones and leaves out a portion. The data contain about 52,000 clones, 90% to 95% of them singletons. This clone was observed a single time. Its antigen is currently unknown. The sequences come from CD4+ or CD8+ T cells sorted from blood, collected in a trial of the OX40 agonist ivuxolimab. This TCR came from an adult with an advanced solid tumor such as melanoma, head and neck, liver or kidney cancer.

The CDR3 DNA is TGCGCCAGCAGCCAAGATTCGCGACAGGGCTACGAGCAGTACTTC. This sequence encodes CASSQDSRQGYEQYF. V and J are TRBV4-3 and TRBJ2-5; 7 bases fit TRBD1. The J call may be incorrect, as the DNA end agrees better with TRBJ2-7. Germline assignment: CDR1 LGHNA and CDR2 YSLEER. CDR3 length: 15 amino acids.